The source of this TCR beta chain is a study of lymphopenia after photon versus proton radiotherapy. Study outcomes and limitations: Post-nadir TCR diversity decline inversely tracked overall survival among those who died. After the lymphocyte nadir, photon-treated repertoires showed oligoclonal expansion, especially of CD8+ Temra cells. Better survival with proton therapy was suggested as possible, not demonstrated.

Worth noting for this clone: No antigen is known for it.

CDR3 size: 15 residues. The ends were cut back, 3 bases at V and 0 bases at J, with 9 bases in the middle. Germline V lookup: CDR1 MDHEN, CDR2 SYDVKM. Measured with immunoSEQ multiplex PCR; TCRdb has only the in-frame clones, and not every one. The sample has roughly 53,000 clones, more than 70% seen once. The clonotype was recovered from a man aged 50-59 years with gastric cancer. The J gene is TRBJ1-3, the V gene TRBV28; D unresolved. Material: peripheral blood, obtained from a patient treated with photon-based radiotherapy. CDR3 residues: CASSLPPGSGNTIYF. The CDR3 DNA reads as TGTGCCAGCAGTTTGCCCCCGGGCTCTGGAAACACCATATATTTT.